Each of the 30 T cell receptor beta chains below was sequenced from the same sample in a study of cytomegalovirus exposure and HLA in healthy donors. 60 Vbeta and 13 Jbeta primers were used in PCR. TCRdb keeps only in-frame clones here, not all; method: immunoSEQ multiplex PCR. The data hold some 65,000 clones, with about 70% observed a single time. The sequenced sample consisted of PBMCs. Receptors originate from a woman in her thirties in good health and CMV-seronegative.

V usage is TRBV6-1 and J usage is TRBJ2-1; D is undetermined. V lost 6 bases to trimming and J lost 7 bases, with 16 bases between them. The CDR3 totals 14 residues. The germline gives CDR1 MNHNS, CDR2 SASEGT. CDR3: CASSDSPHTNEQFF. As DNA, the CDR3 is TGTGCCAGCAGCGACTCACCACATACAAATGAGCAGTTCTTC.

The chain uses TRBV7-6 and TRBJ1-1; 8 nucleotides align to TRBD1. The ends lost 3 bases at V and 4 bases at J; junction bases unmatched: 4. Germline V CDR1 and CDR2: SGHVS, FNYEAQ. The CDR3 contains 14 residues. The CDR3 nucleotides are TGTGCCAGCAGCTTCGAACAGGGGGTCACTGAAGCTTTCTTT. It specifies CASSFEQGVTEAFF.

The chain recombines TRBV30 with TRBJ2-7; D is unresolved. Germline lookup yields CDR1 GTSNPN and CDR2 SVGIG (reference sequence). V dropped 5 bases and J dropped 3 bases, with 8 bases sitting between them. The CDR3 contains 11 residues. CDR3 in amino acids: CAWGPVYEQYF. Here the CDR3 DNA reads TGTGCCTGGGGCCCAGTCTACGAGCAGTACTTC.

V and J are TRBV11-2 and TRBJ1-1; D uncertain. The CDR3 covers 14 residues. The germline CDR1 and CDR2 sequences are SGHAT and FQNNGV. The germline V and J ends were trimmed by 4 bases and 3 bases, with 12 bases remaining between them. The CDR3 sequence: CASSSRGSYTEAFF. Here the CDR3 DNA reads TGTGCCAGCAGCTCGCGGGGTTCGTACACTGAAGCTTTCTTT.

V and J are TRBV7-9 and TRBJ1-1; the D gene is possibly TRBD1 (5 bases). From germline, CDR1 is SEHNR and CDR2 FQNEAQ (reference sequence). With 5 bases removed from V and 1 base from J, the gap between germline ends came to 11 bases. The CDR3 is made up of 14 amino acids. This CDR3 is CASSPGRGNTEAFF. The DNA of the CDR3 is TGTGCCAGCAGCCCCGGTAGGGGGAACACTGAAGCTTTCTTT.

The V and J genes are TRBV25-1 and TRBJ2-1, with D possibly being TRBD1 (5 bases). In germline, CDR1 is MGHDK, CDR2 SYGVNS. There are 15 residues in the CDR3. Trimming pared 5 bases from V and 0 bases from J, leaving 11 bases between. The CDR3 is CASSPDSRSYNEQFF. The CDR3 DNA is TGTGCCAGCAGTCCCGACAGTCGCTCCTACAATGAGCAGTTCTTC.

The rearrangement joins TRBV7-9 to TRBJ2-7, with D perhaps TRBD2 (6 bases). V lost 5 bases and J 8 bases, leaving 19 bases between the germline ends. The V gene's germline CDR1 is SEHNR and CDR2 FQNEAQ (reference sequence). The CDR3 totals 14 residues. The DNA of the CDR3 is TGTGCCAGCAGCCCAACCTATCCGGGGGTCCAGCAGTACTTC. Translation: CASSPTYPGVQQYF. Combining the CDR3 with reference TRBV7-9 and TRBJ2-7 gives the whole variable domain DTGVSQNPRHKITKRGQNVTFRCDPISEHNRLYWYRQTLGQGPEFLTYFQNEAQLEKSRLLSDRFSAERPKGSFSTLEIQRTEQGDSAMYLCASSPTYPGVQQYFGPGTRLTVT.

This clone was detected a few times. This sequence joins TRBV11-2 and TRBJ2-1; 9 bases agree with TRBD2. The CDR3 contains 11 residues. V shed 6 bases and J 14 bases; nucleotides not matched to a gene: 5. Germline V gene lookup returns CDR1 SGHAT and CDR2 FQNNGV. The CDR3 spells CASRTGTSKFF. The CDR3 DNA follows: TGTGCCAGCAGGACCGGGACTAGCAAGTTCTTC.

The chain combines TRBV7-9 with TRBJ2-5; 11 bases match TRBD2. The end of the DNA aligns better with TRBJ2-7, so the J call may be wrong. The CDR3 length is 15 residues. Germline loops: CDR1 SEHNR, CDR2 FQNEAQ (reference sequence). The chain's CDR3 is CASTKGLAASYEQYF. CDR3 nucleotides: TGTGCCAGCACCAAGGGACTAGCGGCCTCCTACGAGCAGTACTTC.

The chain joins TRBV27 to TRBJ2-7, with 8 bases matching TRBD2. The J segment lost 5 bases and the V segment lost 2 bases, leaving 8 bases of the junction unmatched. Germline lookup yields CDR1 MNHEY and CDR2 SMNVEV (reference sequence). The CDR3 is 15 residues long. CDR3 region: CASSLRKRGRDEQYF. Here the CDR3 DNA reads TGTGCCAGCAGTTTACGGAAGCGGGGGAGGGACGAGCAGTACTTC.

In this sample, this clone turned up a few times. It is likely a read error, because the conserved phenylalanine at the end of the CDR3 is missing. It is unclear where the CDR3 begins or ends on the DNA, so no DNA is shown, and the CDR3 is as TCRdb lists it. The V and J genes are TRBV6-6 and TRBJ2-7; the tabulated D call, TRBD2, remains unverified against the DNA. Germline assignment: CDR1 MNHNY and CDR2 SVGAGI (reference sequence). The CDR3 is 15 residues long, counting both termini. CDR3 amino acids: CASSYDAPTSGVWEL.

The V and J genes are TRBV19 and TRBJ2-6; tentative D call: TRBD1 (6 bases). CDR1 is LNHDA and CDR2 is SQIVND in the germline V gene (reference sequence). This CDR3 has 17 amino acids. Trimming stripped 5 bases from V and 10 bases from J, with 24 bases between. This chain's CDR3 is CASSLMGARVWVNVLTF. CDR3 bases: TGTGCCAGTAGTCTTATGGGGGCCCGGGTCTGGGTAAACGTCCTGACTTTC. The full variable domain, completed using reference TRBV19 and TRBJ2-6, is DGGITQSPKYLFRKEGQNVTLSCEQNLNHDAMYWYRQDPGQGLRLIYYSQIVNDFQKGDIAEGYSVSREKKESFPLTVTSAQKNPTAFYLCASSLMGARVWVNVLTFGAGSRLTVL.

This sequence joins TRBV6-1 and TRBJ2-7; 11 bases line up with TRBD2. J gave up 0 bases and V 6 bases, and 4 bases lay outside the gene matches. Looked up from germline, CDR1 is MNHNS and CDR2 is SASEGT. The length of the CDR3 is 15 residues. The CDR3 spells CASRASGGSSYEQYF. CDR3 bases: TGTGCCAGCAGGGCTAGCGGGGGGAGCTCCTACGAGCAGTACTTC.

The gene calls are TRBV9 and TRBJ2-7, with a tentative D call TRBD1 (6 bases). Germline CDR1 is SGDLS and CDR2 is YYNGEE. The CDR3 is 14 amino acids. Trimming shortened V by 3 bases and J by 2 bases, and 12 bases separated the two germline ends. CDR3 bases: TGTGCCAGCAGCGACCGGGACACAACCTACGAGCAGTACTTC. It translates to CASSDRDTTYEQYF.

V is TRBV18 and J is TRBJ1-1; D gene uncertain. Trimming left V 5 bases short and J 1 base short, with 8 bases between. The length of the CDR3 is 13 residues. Germline V gene sequence: CDR1 KGHSH, CDR2 LQKENI. In DNA form, the CDR3 reads TGTGCCAGCTCAGGAGCGGAGAACACTGAAGCTTTCTTT. Translated, it gives CASSGAENTEAFF. Full variable domain (outside the CDR3, taken from reference TRBV18 and TRBJ1-1): NAGVMQNPRHLVRRRGQEARLRCSPMKGHSHVYWYRQLPEEGLKFMVYLQKENIIDESGMPKERFSAEFPKEGPSILRIQQVVRGDSAAYFCASSGAENTEAFFGQGTRLTVV.

The chain employs TRBV11-2 and TRBJ1-5; tentative D call: TRBD1 (6 bases). The CDR3 loop spans 17 amino acids. CDR1 and CDR2 (germline): SGHAT, FQNNGV. V was pared by 4 bases and J by 7 bases, with 23 bases between. In nucleotides, the CDR3 is TGTGCCAGCAGCTATAGGGAGCGGGGGGCGCTTCACCAGCCCCAGCATTTT. Translating it yields CASSYRERGALHQPQHF.

V gene TRBV14 combines with J gene TRBJ2-6; D gene ambiguous. Germline lookup yields CDR1 SGHDN and CDR2 FVKESK. The CDR3 spans 17 residues. V shed 1 base and J shed 4 bases, with 14 bases lying between them. The CDR3 DNA reads TGTGCCAGCAGCCAAGGACTCTCCTCTTTGGGGGCCAACGTCCTGACTTTC. Translation gives CASSQGLSSLGANVLTF.

The chain couples TRBV4-1 to TRBJ2-1, with 7 bases fitting TRBD2. Germline lookup yields CDR1 MGHRA and CDR2 YSYEKL. The CDR3 spans 18 residues. V was clipped by 0 bases and J by 4 bases; unmatched bases: 12. CDR3 sequence reads: CASSQDPHLGGGYNEQFF. The CDR3, as DNA: TGCGCCAGCAGCCAAGATCCCCATTTGGGCGGGGGTTACAATGAGCAGTTCTTC.

Only one count was recorded for this clone. The rearrangement uses TRBV5-6 and TRBJ2-7; D not certain. The germline V and J ends were trimmed by 4 bases and 4 bases, with 9 bases remaining between them. This CDR3 contains 12 residues. The germline CDR1 and CDR2 sequences are SGHDT and YYEEEE. The CDR3 sequence is CASSPGGYEQYF. In DNA form, the CDR3 reads TGTGCCAGCAGCCCGGGTGGGTACGAGCAGTACTTC.

The V gene is TRBV30, the J gene TRBJ2-1, with 8 bases that match TRBD1. J lost 8 bases, V lost 2 bases, and 8 bases had no gene match. From germline, CDR1 is GTSNPN and CDR2 SVGIG (reference sequence). The CDR3 is 14 amino acids. The CDR3: CAWSPRTGWYEQFF. CDR3 coding DNA: TGTGCCTGGAGTCCTCGGACAGGGTGGTATGAGCAGTTCTTC.

This clone was seen a single time. This sequence joins TRBV11-3 and TRBJ2-7; D might be TRBD2 (5 bases). Trimming shortened V by 1 base and J by 7 bases, and 8 bases separated the two germline ends. Germline values: CDR1 SGHNT, CDR2 YENEEA. CDR3 length equals 12 residues. Here the CDR3 reads CASSLGGLEQYF. Written as DNA, the CDR3 is TGTGCCAGCAGCTTAGGAGGGCTGGAGCAGTACTTC. Together with reference TRBV11-3 and TRBJ2-7, the CDR3 gives the full variable domain: EAGVVQSPRYKIIEKKQPVAFWCNPISGHNTLYWYLQNLGQGPELLIRYENEEAVDDSQLPKDRFSAERLKGVDSTLKIQPAELGDSAVYLCASSLGGLEQYFGPGTRLTVT.

The rearrangement joins TRBV4-1 to TRBJ2-1, with 9 bases aligning to TRBD2. The CDR3 covers 16 residues. The V gene's germline CDR1 is MGHRA and CDR2 YSYEKL. With V trimmed by 2 bases and J by 10 bases, 12 bases remained unmatched. In DNA, the CDR3 is TGCGCCAGCAGCCAACGGCTAGCGGGGCCGGGGGGGGAGCAGTTCTTC. Amino acid sequence: CASSQRLAGPGGEQFF.

This clone occurred a few times. The chain carries TRBV4-2 and TRBJ2-7; the match to TRBD1 covers 7 bases. The length of the CDR3 is 15 residues. Germline V gene lookup returns CDR1 LGHNA and CDR2 YNFKEQ. The V segment lost 4 bases and the J segment 3 bases; nucleotides outside the gene matches: 9. The CDR3 DNA reads as TGTGCCAGCAGCCGCCAGACAGGGCAGGGCTACGAGCAGTACTTC. Its protein product is CASSRQTGQGYEQYF.

The table lists this clone with a few counts. The chain recombines TRBV21-1 with TRBJ1-5; the tabulated D call, TRBD1, remains unverified against the DNA. TRBV21-1 is designated a pseudogene. The CDR3 totals 18 residues. CDR3 loop: CASSTRDRLTESNQPQHF. CDR3 nucleotide sequence: TGTGCCAGCAGCACTCGGGACAGGCTGACGGAAAGCAATCAGCCCCAGCATTTT.

In its sample, this clone was seen a few times. This chain uses TRBV9 with TRBJ1-2; 11 nucleotides align to TRBD1. Trimming at V came to 4 bases and at J to 3 bases, leaving 5 bases not matched to a gene. This CDR3 is built from 15 residues. From germline, CDR1 is SGDLS and CDR2 YYNGEE. CDR3 DNA sequence: TGTGCCAGCAGCACTCCGGGACAGGGGGACTATGGCTACACCTTC. Translated, it gives CASSTPGQGDYGYTF.

For the CDR3, the DNA is TGCGCCAGCAGCCAAGGTGGGGGGATCGACTATGGCTACACCTTC. Encoded protein: CASSQGGGIDYGYTF. The V gene is TRBV4-1, the J gene TRBJ1-2; TRBD1 might be the D (5 bases). Trimming pared 1 base from V and 3 bases from J, leaving 12 bases between. The CDR3 is 15 residues long. Germline CDR1 and CDR2: MGHRA and YSYEKL.

The chain carries TRBV7-3 and TRBJ2-2; 8 nucleotides match TRBD1. The CDR3 length is 15 residues. Germline V gene lookup returns CDR1 SGHTA and CDR2 FQGTGA. After removal of 4 bases from V and 5 bases from J, the junction contained 6 bases not matched to a gene. The CDR3 nucleotides are TGTGCCAGCAGCTCCCAGGGGGCAAGGACCGGGGAGCTGTTTTTT. Translated, it gives CASSSQGARTGELFF.

The rearrangement uses TRBV6-1 and TRBJ2-2; D not certain. The CDR3 length is 13 residues. Germline CDR1 and CDR2: MNHNS and SASEGT. V dropped 5 bases and J dropped 5 bases, with 9 bases sitting between them. The CDR3 DNA reads TGTGCCAGCAGTTCTGACGGGACCGGGGAGCTGTTTTTT. Its protein product is CASSSDGTGELFF.

This sequence joins TRBV28 and TRBJ1-2; D might be TRBD1 (5 bases). V was pared by 8 bases and J by 3 bases, with 25 bases between. The CDR3 sequence is 17 residues long. CDR1 and CDR2 from the germline V gene are MDHEN and SYDVKM. CDR3 sequence: CASHTGGTWAVDYGYTF. The DNA of the CDR3 is TGTGCCAGCCATACCGGGGGTACGTGGGCTGTCGACTATGGCTACACCTTC.

There are a few counts of this clone. The rearrangement joins TRBV6-5 to TRBJ2-1; the match to TRBD2 covers 9 bases. The CDR3 is made up of 15 amino acids. V was pared by 7 bases and J by 1 base, with 5 bases of the junction left unmatched. Germline lookup yields CDR1 MNHEY and CDR2 SVGAGI. The CDR3 is CASTHAGGSYNEQFF. CDR3 bases: TGTGCCAGCACCCACGCGGGGGGGTCCTACAATGAGCAGTTCTTC.